Presented here are 28 T cell receptor beta chains from one specimen sequenced in a study of response to subunit inactivated influenza vaccine. Using its own MiXCR run on the RT-PCR reads, TCRdb lists one record per CDR3 protein. The table lists more than 200,000 distinct CDR3 sequences, 10% to 15% of them singletons. This specimen consisted of non-naive T cells sorted from PBMCs, obtained approximately 15 days before vaccination. These receptor sequences come from a man between 45 and 60 years old who received an inactivated influenza vaccine.

This clonotype was picked up many times. This chain links TRBV7-3 with TRBJ2-2; 7 bases align to TRBD2. V shed 0 bases, J shed 6 bases, and the junction held 10 bases outside the gene matches. Germline V CDR1 and CDR2: SGHTA, FQGTGA. This CDR3 has 17 residues. The CDR3 nucleotides read TGTGCCAGCAGCTTAACTGGAGGTGGGAGGGCCTCCGGGGAGCTGTTTTTT. Encoded protein: CASSLTGGGRASGELFF.

This clonotype was detected many times. This sequence joins TRBV5-1 and TRBJ2-1, with 7 bases matching TRBD1. From germline, CDR1 is SGHRS and CDR2 YFSETQ. CDR3 size: 13 residues. The J segment lost 10 bases and the V segment lost 4 bases, leaving 8 bases of the junction unmatched. The CDR3 here is CASSVRQGGEQFF. CDR3 DNA: TGCGCCAGCAGCGTAAGACAGGGTGGCGAGCAGTTCTTC.

Ten or more counts support this clonotype. This rearrangement joins TRBV5-8 to TRBJ2-3; D is uncertain. The CDR3 totals 14 residues. Germline V gene lookup returns CDR1 SGHTS and CDR2 YDEGEE. Trimming pared 5 bases from V and 0 bases from J, leaving 10 bases between. In DNA, the CDR3 is TGTGCCAGCAGTTTACGGACGAGCACAGATACGCAGTATTTT. This gives the protein CASSLRTSTDTQYF.

The chain is built from TRBV6-2 or TRBV6-3 and TRBJ2-7, with D perhaps TRBD1 (5 bases). Trimming cost V 7 bases and J 1 base, with 11 bases left between them. CDR1 is MNHEY and CDR2 is SVGEGT in the germline V gene. This CDR3 comprises 13 residues. The CDR3 DNA reads as TGTGCCAGCATCTCGACAGCGTCCTACGAGCAGTACTTC. Translated, it gives CASISTASYEQYF.

There are a few counts of this clonotype. CDR3 sequence (DNA): TGTGCCAGCAGTTTGATGGGGACCCACCCGTTCTTC. Amino acid sequence: CASSLMGTHPFF. The rearrangement uses TRBV12-3 or TRBV12-4 and TRBJ2-1; D assignment may be TRBD1 or TRBD2 (5 bases each). Trimming shortened V by 3 bases and J by 15 bases, and 15 bases separated the two germline ends. This CDR3 region has 12 residues.

This clonotype has just a few counts. The rearrangement uses TRBV11-1 and TRBJ2-3; 9 bases are a match to TRBD2. The length of the CDR3 is 18 residues. With V trimmed by 0 bases and J by 5 bases, 12 bases remained unmatched. Germline loops: CDR1 SGHAT, CDR2 FQDESV (reference sequence). CDR3 coding DNA: TGTGCCAGCAGCTTAGCTCGGACTAGCGCTCTTTCGGAAGATACGCAGTATTTT. Translating it yields CASSLARTSALSEDTQYF.

The V call is TRBV4-1, the J call TRBJ2-1; the match to TRBD1 covers 10 bases. V lost 4 bases to trimming and J lost 5 bases; unmatched junction nucleotides: 8. Germline loops: CDR1 MGHRA, CDR2 YSYEKL. The CDR3 runs 16 residues. CDR3 coding DNA: TGCGCCAGCAGCCCGCCGGACAGGGGGTATGACAATGAGCAGTTCTTC. This codes for CASSPPDRGYDNEQFF.

Here the CDR3 reads CSVVDKGYEQYF. DNA of the CDR3: TGCAGCGTTGTAGACAAGGGGTACGAGCAGTACTTC. The rearrangement joins TRBV29-1 to TRBJ2-7; D is perhaps TRBD1 (5 bases). CDR3 length: 12 amino acids. The germline gives CDR1 SQVTM, CDR2 ANQGSEA. The V end was cut by 4 bases, the J end by 4 bases, with 11 bases between.

This clonotype came up many times. The rearrangement links TRBV27 to TRBJ2-3; D is unresolved. V was shortened by 5 bases and J by 6 bases, with 9 bases between the two germline ends. The CDR3 sequence is 12 residues long. Looked up from germline, CDR1 is MNHEY and CDR2 is SMNVEV (reference sequence). The CDR3 loop reads CASSPLGDTQYF. The CDR3 bases are TGTGCCAGCAGTCCCCTCGGGGATACGCAGTATTTT.

The rearrangement links TRBV29-1 to TRBJ2-4; TRBD1 aligns across 7 bases. The CDR3 runs to 13 residues. V dropped 6 bases and J dropped 4; count of bases not matched to a gene: 6. Germline CDR1 and CDR2: SQVTM and ANQGSEA. The CDR3 nucleotides read TGCAGCGTACGGGGACAGATTAAAAACATTCAGTACTTC. Translating gives CSVRGQIKNIQYF.

The chain carries TRBV4-2 and TRBJ2-5; tentative D call: TRBD2 (6 bases). CDR1 LGHNA and CDR2 YNFKEQ come from the germline V gene. This CDR3 is 15 amino acids long. V was clipped by 1 base and J by 4 bases, with 13 bases between them. CDR3 sequence: CASSQGTPGRETQYF. The CDR3 DNA sequence: TGTGCCAGCAGCCAAGGTACGCCCGGGAGAGAGACCCAGTACTTC.

The chain uses TRBV19 and TRBJ2-1; D uncertain. This CDR3 region has 15 residues. Trimming shortened V by 5 bases and J by 0 bases, and 11 bases separated the two germline ends. CDR1 LNHDA and CDR2 SQIVND come from the germline V gene (reference sequence). Here the CDR3 reads CASSPRPNSYNEQFF. DNA of the CDR3: TGTGCCAGTAGTCCCCGGCCTAACTCCTACAATGAGCAGTTCTTC.

The V gene is TRBV28, the J gene TRBJ2-2; D gene unclear. This CDR3 is built from 15 residues. V dropped 6 bases and J dropped 6 bases, with 17 bases sitting between them. Germline CDR1 reads MDHEN; CDR2 reads SYDVKM. CDR3 region: CASSITVGGSGELFF. The CDR3, as DNA: TGTGCCAGCAGCATTACCGTAGGTGGTTCCGGGGAGCTGTTTTTT.

There are a few counts of this clonotype. The chain links TRBV15 to TRBJ2-1, with 13 bases identical to TRBD2. CDR3 length: 18 residues. Germline lookup yields CDR1 LNHNV and CDR2 YYDKDF (reference sequence). The V and J ends lost 0 bases and 9 bases, in that order; junction bases with no gene match: 11. CDR3 in amino acids: CATSRDSLRTSGSLEQFF. The CDR3 DNA is TGTGCCACCAGCAGAGACTCACTCCGGACTAGCGGGAGTCTTGAGCAGTTCTTC.

This clonotype was detected only a few times. The J gene is TRBJ2-5, the V gene TRBV10-3, with TRBD1 as a possible D gene (5 bases). The CDR3 contains 14 residues. V lost 6 bases to trimming and J lost 5 bases, with 16 bases between them. Germline V gene data show CDR1 as ENHRY and CDR2 as SYGVKD. In nucleotides, the CDR3 is TGTGCCATCAGAAGGGGATTTGATACGGAGACCCAGTACTTC. Encoded protein: CAIRRGFDTETQYF.

CDR3 in DNA: TGTGCCAGTAGTGTACTAGCGGGGGATGACAATGAGCAGTTCTTC. This gives the protein CASSVLAGDDNEQFF. V and J are TRBV19 and TRBJ2-1; TRBD2 aligns across 11 bases. From germline, CDR1 is LNHDA and CDR2 SQIVND (reference sequence). The ends lost 5 bases at V and 5 bases at J; junction bases unmatched: 5. The CDR3 has 15 amino acids.

This clonotype was counted a few times. The chain joins TRBV7-2 to TRBJ1-5, with unresolved D. The V gene's germline CDR1 is SGHTA and CDR2 FQGNSA. CDR3 size: 13 residues. The V end was cut by 5 bases, the J end by 4 bases, with 9 bases between. The CDR3 spells CASSIDTNQPQHF. The CDR3 DNA reads TGTGCCAGCAGCATAGATACAAATCAGCCCCAGCATTTT.

This clonotype was picked up a small number of times. This chain uses TRBV10-3 with TRBJ2-2; weak D call: TRBD1 (6 bases). The CDR3 covers 17 residues. V was cut by 6 bases and J by 5 bases, with 22 bases left in between. Germline-derived CDR1 and CDR2 are ENHRY and SYGVKD. CDR3 loop: CAIRGATGMGKTGELFF. In nucleotides, the CDR3 is TGTGCCATCAGGGGGGCAACAGGGATGGGTAAAACCGGGGAGCTGTTTTTT.

The table lists this clonotype with a few counts. J is TRBJ1-1 and V is TRBV7-2; unclear D gene. Trimming left V 4 bases short and J 1 base short, with 7 bases between. In germline, CDR1 is SGHTA, CDR2 FQGNSA. The CDR3 runs 13 residues. The CDR3 protein is CASSSTWNTEAFF. Here the CDR3 DNA reads TGTGCCAGCAGCTCTACATGGAACACTGAAGCTTTCTTT.

The chain recombines TRBV5-1 with TRBJ1-2, with 8 positions matching TRBD1. Looked up from germline, CDR1 is SGHRS and CDR2 is YFSETQ. The trim removed 4 bases at V and 6 bases at J, leaving 8 bases unmatched. CDR3 length equals 14 residues. For the CDR3, the DNA is TGCGCCAGCAGCACGGGACAGGCGGGGCATGGCTACACCTTC. Translating gives CASSTGQAGHGYTF.

This clonotype was found many times. A junction end diverges from the germline sequence, so it may reflect a read error. This sequence joins TRBV7-7 and TRBJ2-5, with D tentatively TRBD1 or TRBD2 (5 bases each). The germline CDR1 and CDR2 sequences are SSHAT and FNYEAQ (reference sequence). CDR3 length: 14 amino acids. CDR3 protein: CASSQTGTKETQYF. As DNA, the CDR3 is TGTGCTAGCAGCCAGACCGGGACCAAAGAGACCCAGTACTTC.

This clonotype was seen repeatedly, ten times or more. The CDR3 bases are TGTGCCAGCAGCCAAGTTAATCAGGGCGCCGGTCATGAGCAGTTCTTC. It codes for CASSQVNQGAGHEQFF. The rearrangement uses TRBV4-2 and TRBJ2-1; tentatively, D is TRBD1 (5 bases). The V end was cut by 1 base, the J end by 8 bases, with 18 bases between. Germline V gives CDR1 LGHNA, CDR2 YNFKEQ. This CDR3 is 16 amino acids long.

This clonotype was seen at least ten times. The V and J genes are TRBV6-2 or TRBV6-3 and TRBJ2-1, with TRBD2 matching 7 bases. Looked up from germline, CDR1 is MNHEY and CDR2 is SVGEGT. The CDR3 loop spans 14 amino acids. V was clipped by 4 bases and J by 8 bases; unmatched bases: 8. The CDR3 protein is CASSSLTSPHEQFF. CDR3 nucleotide sequence: TGTGCCAGCAGTTCGTTGACTAGCCCCCATGAGCAGTTCTTC.

The chain is built from TRBV9 and TRBJ1-3; maybe TRBD1 (5 bases). Trimming took off 0 bases at V and 0 bases at J, with 10 bases between the two ends. The germline V gene encodes CDR1 SGDLS and CDR2 YYNGEE. CDR3 length: 16 residues. CDR3 region: CASSVDGGSSGNTIYF. Here the CDR3 DNA reads TGTGCCAGCAGCGTAGACGGGGGATCCTCTGGAAACACCATATATTTT.

There are many counts of this clonotype. J is TRBJ2-5 and V is TRBV12-3 or TRBV12-4, with 14 nucleotides matching TRBD2. The CDR3 spans 18 residues. V was clipped by 7 bases and J by 0 bases; unmatched bases: 10. CDR3 bases: TGTGCCAGCACCACAGGACTAGCGGGAGGAAAATACCAAGAGACCCAGTACTTC. It is translated as CASTTGLAGGKYQETQYF.

This clonotype was seen only a few times. This chain uses TRBV12-3 or TRBV12-4 with TRBJ2-1, with TRBD2 as a possible D gene (5 bases). V lost 3 bases and J 5 bases, leaving 14 bases between the germline ends. The CDR3 spans 15 residues. CDR3 coding DNA: TGTGCCAGCAGTTTTCGAGGGCGAAACGACAATGAGCAGTTCTTC. Its translation is CASSFRGRNDNEQFF.

This clonotype was detected only a few times. The chain couples TRBV10-2 to TRBJ1-1, with D hard to call. The CDR3 has 13 residues. Germline V lookup: CDR1 WSHSY, CDR2 SAAADI. Trimming cost V 5 bases and J 4 bases, with 11 bases left between them. CDR3 sequence: CASSTKVGTEAFF. In DNA form, the CDR3 reads TGCGCCAGCAGTACGAAGGTGGGCACTGAAGCTTTCTTT.

The sample holds a few counts of this clonotype. The rearrangement joins TRBV29-1 to TRBJ2-7; possibly TRBD2 for D (6 bases). The CDR3 consists of 11 residues. The V end lost 7 bases, the J end lost 7 bases, and 14 bases lay between the germline ends. The V gene's germline CDR1 is SQVTM and CDR2 ANQGSEA. The CDR3 coding sequence is TGCAGCGGTGGAGGAGGGCGAGAGCAGTACTTC. Amino acid sequence: CSGGGGREQYF.